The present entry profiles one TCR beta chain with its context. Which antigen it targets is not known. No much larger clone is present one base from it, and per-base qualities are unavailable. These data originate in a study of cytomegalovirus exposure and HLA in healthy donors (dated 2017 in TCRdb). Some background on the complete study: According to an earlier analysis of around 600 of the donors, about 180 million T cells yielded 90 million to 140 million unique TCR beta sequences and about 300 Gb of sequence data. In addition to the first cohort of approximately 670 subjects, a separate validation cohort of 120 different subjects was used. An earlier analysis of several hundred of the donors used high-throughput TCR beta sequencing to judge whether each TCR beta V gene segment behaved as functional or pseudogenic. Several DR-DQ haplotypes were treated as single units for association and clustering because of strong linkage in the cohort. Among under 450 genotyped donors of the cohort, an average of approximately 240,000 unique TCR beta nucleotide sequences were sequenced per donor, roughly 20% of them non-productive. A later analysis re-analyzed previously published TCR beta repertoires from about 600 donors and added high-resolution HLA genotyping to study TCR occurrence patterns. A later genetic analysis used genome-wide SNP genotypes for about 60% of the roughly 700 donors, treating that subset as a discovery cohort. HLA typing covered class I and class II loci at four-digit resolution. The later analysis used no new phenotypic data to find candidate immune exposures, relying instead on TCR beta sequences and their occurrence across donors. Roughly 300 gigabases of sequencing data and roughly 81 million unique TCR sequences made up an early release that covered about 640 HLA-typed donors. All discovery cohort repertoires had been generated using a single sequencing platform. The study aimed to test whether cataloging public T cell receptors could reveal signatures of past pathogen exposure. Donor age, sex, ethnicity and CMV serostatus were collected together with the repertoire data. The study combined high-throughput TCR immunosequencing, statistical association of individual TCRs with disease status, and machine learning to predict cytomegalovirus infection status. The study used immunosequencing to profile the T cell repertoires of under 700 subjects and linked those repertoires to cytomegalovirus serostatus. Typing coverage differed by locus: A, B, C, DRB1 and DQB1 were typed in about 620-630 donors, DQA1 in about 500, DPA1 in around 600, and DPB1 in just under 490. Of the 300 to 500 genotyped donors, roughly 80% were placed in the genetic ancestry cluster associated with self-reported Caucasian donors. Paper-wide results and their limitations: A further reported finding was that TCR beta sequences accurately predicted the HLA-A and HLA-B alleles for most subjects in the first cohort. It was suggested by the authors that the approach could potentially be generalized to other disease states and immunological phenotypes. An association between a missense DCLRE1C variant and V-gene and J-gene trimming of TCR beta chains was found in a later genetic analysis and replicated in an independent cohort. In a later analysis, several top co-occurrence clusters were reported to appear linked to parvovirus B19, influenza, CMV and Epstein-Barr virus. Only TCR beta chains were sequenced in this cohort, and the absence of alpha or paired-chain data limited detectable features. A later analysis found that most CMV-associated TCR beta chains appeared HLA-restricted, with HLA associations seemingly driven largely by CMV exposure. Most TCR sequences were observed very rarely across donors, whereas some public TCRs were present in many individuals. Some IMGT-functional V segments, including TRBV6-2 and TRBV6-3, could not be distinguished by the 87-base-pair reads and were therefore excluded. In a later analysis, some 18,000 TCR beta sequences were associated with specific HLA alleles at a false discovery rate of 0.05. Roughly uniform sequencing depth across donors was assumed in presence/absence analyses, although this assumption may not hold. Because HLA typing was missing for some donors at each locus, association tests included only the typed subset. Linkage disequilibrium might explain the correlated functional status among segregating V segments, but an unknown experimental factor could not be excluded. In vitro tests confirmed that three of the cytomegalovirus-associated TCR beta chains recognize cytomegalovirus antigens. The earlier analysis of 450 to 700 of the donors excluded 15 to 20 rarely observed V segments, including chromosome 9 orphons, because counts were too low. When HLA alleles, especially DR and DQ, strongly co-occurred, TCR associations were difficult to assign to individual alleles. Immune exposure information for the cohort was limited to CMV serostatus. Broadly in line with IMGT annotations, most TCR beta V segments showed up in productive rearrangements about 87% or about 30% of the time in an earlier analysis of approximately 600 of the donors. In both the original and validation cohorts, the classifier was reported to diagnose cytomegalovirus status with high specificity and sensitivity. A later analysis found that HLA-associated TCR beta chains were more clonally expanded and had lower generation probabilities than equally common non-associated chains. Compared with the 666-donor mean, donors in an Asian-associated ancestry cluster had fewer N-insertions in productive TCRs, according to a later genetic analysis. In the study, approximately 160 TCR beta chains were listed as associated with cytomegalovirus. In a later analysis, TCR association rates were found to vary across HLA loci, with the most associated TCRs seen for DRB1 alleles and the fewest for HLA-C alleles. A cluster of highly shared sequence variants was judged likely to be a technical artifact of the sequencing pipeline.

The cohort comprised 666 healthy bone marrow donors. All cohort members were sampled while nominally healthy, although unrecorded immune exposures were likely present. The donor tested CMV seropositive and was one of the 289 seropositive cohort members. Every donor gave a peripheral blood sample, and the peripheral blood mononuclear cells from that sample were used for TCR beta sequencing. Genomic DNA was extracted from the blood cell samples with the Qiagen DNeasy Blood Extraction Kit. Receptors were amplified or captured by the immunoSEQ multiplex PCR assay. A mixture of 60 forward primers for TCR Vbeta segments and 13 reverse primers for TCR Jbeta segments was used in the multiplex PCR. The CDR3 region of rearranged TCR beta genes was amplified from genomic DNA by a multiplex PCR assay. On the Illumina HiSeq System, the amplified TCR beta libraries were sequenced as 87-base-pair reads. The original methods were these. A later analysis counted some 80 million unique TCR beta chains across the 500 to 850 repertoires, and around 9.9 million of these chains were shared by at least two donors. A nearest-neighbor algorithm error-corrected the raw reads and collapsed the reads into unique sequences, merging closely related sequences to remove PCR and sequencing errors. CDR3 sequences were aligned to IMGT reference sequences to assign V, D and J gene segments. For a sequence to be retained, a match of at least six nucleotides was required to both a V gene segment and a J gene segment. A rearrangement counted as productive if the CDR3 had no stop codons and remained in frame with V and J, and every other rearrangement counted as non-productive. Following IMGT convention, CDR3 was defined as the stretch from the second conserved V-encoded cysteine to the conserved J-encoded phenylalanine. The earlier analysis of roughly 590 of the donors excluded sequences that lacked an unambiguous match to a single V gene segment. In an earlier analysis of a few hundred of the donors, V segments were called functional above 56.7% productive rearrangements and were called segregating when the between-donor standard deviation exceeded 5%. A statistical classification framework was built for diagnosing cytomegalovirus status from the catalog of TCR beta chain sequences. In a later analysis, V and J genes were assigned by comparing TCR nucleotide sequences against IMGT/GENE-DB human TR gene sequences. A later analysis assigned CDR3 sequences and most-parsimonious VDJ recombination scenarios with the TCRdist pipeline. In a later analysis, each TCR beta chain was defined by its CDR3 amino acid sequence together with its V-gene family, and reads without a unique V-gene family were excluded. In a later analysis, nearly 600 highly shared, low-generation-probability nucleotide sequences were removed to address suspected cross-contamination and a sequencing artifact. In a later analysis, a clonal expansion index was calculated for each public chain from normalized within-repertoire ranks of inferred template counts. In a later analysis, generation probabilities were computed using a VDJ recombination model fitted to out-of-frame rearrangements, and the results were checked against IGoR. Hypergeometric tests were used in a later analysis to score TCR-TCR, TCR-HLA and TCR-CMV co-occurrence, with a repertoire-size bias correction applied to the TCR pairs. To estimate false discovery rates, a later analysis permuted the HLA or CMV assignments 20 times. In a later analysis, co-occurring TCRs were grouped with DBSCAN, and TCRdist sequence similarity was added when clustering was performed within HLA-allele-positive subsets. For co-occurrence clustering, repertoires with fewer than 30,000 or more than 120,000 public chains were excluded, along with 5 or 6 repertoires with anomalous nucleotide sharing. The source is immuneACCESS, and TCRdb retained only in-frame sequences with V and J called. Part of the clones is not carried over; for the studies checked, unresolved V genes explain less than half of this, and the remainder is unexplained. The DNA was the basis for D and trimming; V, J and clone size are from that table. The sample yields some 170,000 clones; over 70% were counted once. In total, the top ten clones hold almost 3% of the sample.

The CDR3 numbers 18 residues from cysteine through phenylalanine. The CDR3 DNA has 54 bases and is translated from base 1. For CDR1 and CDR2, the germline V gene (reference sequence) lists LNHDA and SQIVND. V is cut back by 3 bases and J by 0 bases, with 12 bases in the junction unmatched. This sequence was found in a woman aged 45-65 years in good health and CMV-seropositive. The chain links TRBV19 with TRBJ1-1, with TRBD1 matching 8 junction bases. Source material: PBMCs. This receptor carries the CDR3 CASSMMADRDRMNTEAFF. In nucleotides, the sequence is TGTGCCAGTAGTATGATGGCGGACAGGGATAGAATGAACACTGAAGCTTTCTTT.